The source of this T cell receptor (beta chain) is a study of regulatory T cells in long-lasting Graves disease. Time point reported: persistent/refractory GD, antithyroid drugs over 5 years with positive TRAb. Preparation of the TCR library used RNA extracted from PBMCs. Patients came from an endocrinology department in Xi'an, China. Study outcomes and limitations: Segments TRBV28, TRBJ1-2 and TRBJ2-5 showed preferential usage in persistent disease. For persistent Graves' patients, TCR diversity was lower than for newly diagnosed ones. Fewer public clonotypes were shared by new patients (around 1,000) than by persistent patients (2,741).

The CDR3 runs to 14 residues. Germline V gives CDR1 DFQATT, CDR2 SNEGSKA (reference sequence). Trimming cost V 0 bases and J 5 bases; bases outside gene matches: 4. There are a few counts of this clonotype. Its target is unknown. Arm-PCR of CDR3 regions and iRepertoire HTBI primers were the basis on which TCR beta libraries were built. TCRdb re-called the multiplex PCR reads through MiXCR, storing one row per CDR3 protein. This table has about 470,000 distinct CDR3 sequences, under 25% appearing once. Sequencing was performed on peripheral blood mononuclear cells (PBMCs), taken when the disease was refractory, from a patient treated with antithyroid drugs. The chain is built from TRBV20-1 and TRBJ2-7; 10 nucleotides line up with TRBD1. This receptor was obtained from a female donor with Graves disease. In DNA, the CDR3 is TGCAGTGCTAGAGACGGACAGGGGGTGAACGAGCAGTACTTC. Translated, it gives CSARDGQGVNEQYF.